The 17 T cell receptor beta chains below all came from one sample that was sequenced in a study of T-cell reconstitution after alpha-beta-depleted transplantation in children. TCRbeta library preparation incorporated unique molecular identifiers. One entry per CDR3 protein, called by TCRdb with MiXCR from the PCR reads. The data contain approximately 130,000 distinct CDR3 sequences, around a tenth of them singletons. This specimen was PBMCs, mostly from graft donor cells, taken 180 days after TCRalphabeta/CD19-depleted stem cell transplant. These receptors all come from a girl less than two years old who had a stem cell transplant for combined immunodeficiency, so the T cells may come from the graft donor.

Of note for this clonotype: The CDR3 does not close with the conserved phenylalanine or tryptophan, likely indicating a read error. This chain links TRBV7-8 with TRBJ2-5; the match to TRBD1 covers 9 bases. Germline V gives CDR1 SGHVS, CDR2 FQNEAQ. CDR3 size: 14 residues. The CDR3 sequence is CASGFTGGQETQYS. CDR3 coding DNA: TGTGCCAGCGGCTTCACAGGGGGCCAGGAGACCCAGTACTCC.

The chain recombines TRBV5-1 with TRBJ2-7; tentatively, D is TRBD1 or TRBD2 (6 bases each). CDR3 length: 16 residues. CDR1 is SGHRS, CDR2 YFSETQ, per germline. Trimming took off 0 bases at V and 3 bases at J, with 16 bases between the two ends. In DNA, the CDR3 is TGCGCCAGCAGCTTGGCCCACAGGGAGGTGTTCTACGAGCAGTACTTC. Protein: CASSLAHREVFYEQYF. Combining the CDR3 with reference TRBV5-1 and TRBJ2-7 gives the whole variable domain KAGVTQTPRYLIKTRGQQVTLSCSPISGHRSVSWYQQTPGQGLQFLFEYFSETQRNKGNFPGRFSGRQFSNSRSEMNVSTLELGDSALYLCASSLAHREVFYEQYFGPGTRLTVT.

The V call is TRBV28, the J call TRBJ1-6; D may be TRBD1 (6 bases). Germline CDR1 reads MDHEN; CDR2 reads SYDVKM. The CDR3 covers 13 residues. Trimming removed 1 base from V and 9 bases from J, with 7 bases in between. The CDR3 loop is CASSLLGGSPLHF. The CDR3 DNA follows: TGTGCCAGCAGTTTATTAGGGGGTTCACCCCTCCACTTT.

The chain couples TRBV20-1 to TRBJ1-5; D remains ambiguous. The germline V gene has CDR1 DFQATT and CDR2 SNEGSKA (reference sequence). CDR3 length: 16 amino acids. With 6 bases removed from V and 0 bases from J, the gap between germline ends came to 18 bases. DNA of the CDR3: TGCAGTGCCACCGACGTCAGCAGTTATAGCAATCAGCCCCAGCATTTT. It translates to CSATDVSSYSNQPQHF.

This chain uses TRBV20-1 with TRBJ2-5; D could derive from TRBD1 or TRBD2 (6 bases each). Germline-derived CDR1 and CDR2 are DFQATT and SNEGSKA (reference sequence). Trimming removed 3 bases at V and 6 bases at J, with 17 bases between. The CDR3 is 14 amino acids. The DNA for the CDR3 is TGCAGTGCTAGGGTGGGGGGCCTTGCTAAGACCCAGTACTTC. Translating gives CSARVGGLAKTQYF.

This chain's CDR3 is CASSSGVEEQYF. The CDR3 DNA reads TGTGCCAGCAGTTCAGGGGTGGAGGAGCAGTACTTC. The gene calls are TRBV12-3 or TRBV12-4 and TRBJ2-7; TRBD1 is a possible D gene (6 bases). This CDR3 spans 12 amino acids. V was clipped by 4 bases and J by 7 bases, with 11 bases between them.

The chain carries TRBV4-3 and TRBJ2-1, with 7 bases aligning to TRBD2. V was pared by 2 bases and J by 0 bases, with 7 bases of the junction left unmatched. The CDR3 length is 17 residues. Germline lookup yields CDR1 LGHNA and CDR2 YSLEER. CDR3: CASSQQTSRSSYNEQFF. CDR3 coding DNA: TGCGCCAGCAGCCAACAGACTAGCCGGAGCTCCTACAATGAGCAGTTCTTC.

The table lists this clonotype with a few counts. The V and J genes are TRBV7-9 and TRBJ2-1; D is unclear. The CDR3 length is 14 residues. Germline V gene sequence: CDR1 SEHNR, CDR2 FQNEAQ (reference sequence). Deletions cut 5 bases from V and 9 bases from J, with 17 bases between. CDR3 amino acids: CASSTKETVREQFF. The DNA of the CDR3 is TGTGCCAGCAGCACCAAGGAGACGGTCCGTGAGCAGTTCTTC.

J is TRBJ2-1 and V is TRBV5-1; D may be TRBD2 (6 bases). V dropped 0 bases and J dropped 3 bases, with 7 bases sitting between them. The CDR3 is made up of 14 amino acids. Germline V gives CDR1 SGHRS, CDR2 YFSETQ. CDR3 residues: CASSLGGVYNEQFF. Here the CDR3 DNA reads TGCGCCAGCAGCTTGGGCGGGGTCTACAATGAGCAGTTCTTC.

V and J are TRBV5-6 and TRBJ2-7; TRBD2 is a possible D gene (5 bases). Germline V CDR1 and CDR2: SGHDT, YYEEEE. The CDR3 has 13 residues. The V end was cut by 2 bases, the J end by 4 bases, with 10 bases between. CDR3: CASSLADGYEQYF. CDR3 DNA sequence: TGTGCCAGCAGCTTAGCGGACGGGTACGAGCAGTACTTC. Combining the CDR3 with reference TRBV5-6 and TRBJ2-7 gives the whole variable domain DAGVTQSPTHLIKTRGQQVTLRCSPKSGHDTVSWYQQALGQGPQFIFQYYEEEERQRGNFPDRFSGHQFPNYSSELNVNALLLGDSALYLCASSLADGYEQYFGPGTRLTVT.

This clonotype was counted between two and nine times. The gene calls are TRBV12-3 or TRBV12-4 and TRBJ1-4; weak D call: TRBD1 (6 bases). The length of the CDR3 is 15 residues. V lost 6 bases to trimming and J lost 6 bases, with 17 bases between them. CDR3 protein: CASSVHREGDEKLFF. Here the CDR3 DNA reads TGTGCCAGCAGCGTCCACAGGGAAGGGGATGAAAAACTGTTTTTT.

The rearrangement uses TRBV27 and TRBJ2-3; D may be TRBD1 or TRBD2 (5 bases each). Per the germline V gene, CDR1 is MNHEY and CDR2 is SMNVEV (reference sequence). This CDR3 comprises 15 residues. V lost 4 bases, J lost 1 base, and 12 bases lay in between. The CDR3 nucleotides are TGTGCCAGCAGTTCGGTGGGGACCCGCACAGATACGCAGTATTTT. Its translation is CASSSVGTRTDTQYF.

The gene calls are TRBV10-3 and TRBJ2-4; unclear D gene. The CDR3 sequence is 17 residues long. Trimming removed 9 bases at V and 2 bases at J, with 23 bases between. Germline assignment: CDR1 ENHRY and CDR2 SYGVKD. The CDR3 reads CAIQGPVNCPTKNIQYF. The CDR3 DNA follows: TGTGCCATTCAAGGTCCGGTGAACTGCCCAACCAAAAACATTCAGTACTTC.

Here the CDR3 DNA reads TGCAGTGCCCTTGGACTAGCCCCCACATATGAGCAGTTCTTC. Amino acid sequence: CSALGLAPTYEQFF. The rearrangement uses TRBV20-1 and TRBJ2-1; 8 bases fit TRBD2. V was pared by 6 bases and J by 8 bases, with 12 bases of the junction left unmatched. Germline-derived CDR1 and CDR2 are DFQATT and SNEGSKA (reference sequence). This CDR3 has 14 amino acids.

The chain couples TRBV20-1 to TRBJ2-2, with 9 bases fitting TRBD1. Germline CDR1 DFQATT, CDR2 SNEGSKA (reference sequence). The V segment lost 6 bases and the J segment 1 base; nucleotides outside the gene matches: 3. This CDR3 is built from 14 residues. CDR3 nucleotides: TGCAGTGCGCCGGGACAGGGGAACACCGGGGAGCTGTTTTTT. This translates into CSAPGQGNTGELFF.

The chain is built from TRBV6-2 or TRBV6-3 and TRBJ2-2; no clear D. The germline V gene encodes CDR1 MNHEY and CDR2 SVGEGT. The CDR3 sequence is 15 residues long. Trimming pared 4 bases from V and 2 bases from J, leaving 11 bases between. CDR3 sequence reads: CASSSQLFNTGELFF. As DNA, the CDR3 is TGTGCCAGCAGTTCTCAACTCTTTAACACCGGGGAGCTGTTTTTT.

CDR3 DNA sequence: TGTGCCAGCGGAGCTAGGGCAGGAGAGACCCAGTACTTC. Its protein is CASGARAGETQYF. The chain carries TRBV7-9 and TRBJ2-5; D is undetermined. The V gene lost 8 bases and the J gene lost 4 bases, with 14 bases spanning the gap. The CDR3 consists of 13 residues. Germline CDR1 reads SEHNR; CDR2 reads FQNEAQ (reference sequence). The variable domain in full, with the rest retrieved from reference TRBV7-9 and TRBJ2-5, is DTGVSQNPRHKITKRGQNVTFRCDPISEHNRLYWYRQTLGQGPEFLTYFQNEAQLEKSRLLSDRFSAERPKGSFSTLEIQRTEQGDSAMYLCASGARAGETQYFGPGTRLLVL.